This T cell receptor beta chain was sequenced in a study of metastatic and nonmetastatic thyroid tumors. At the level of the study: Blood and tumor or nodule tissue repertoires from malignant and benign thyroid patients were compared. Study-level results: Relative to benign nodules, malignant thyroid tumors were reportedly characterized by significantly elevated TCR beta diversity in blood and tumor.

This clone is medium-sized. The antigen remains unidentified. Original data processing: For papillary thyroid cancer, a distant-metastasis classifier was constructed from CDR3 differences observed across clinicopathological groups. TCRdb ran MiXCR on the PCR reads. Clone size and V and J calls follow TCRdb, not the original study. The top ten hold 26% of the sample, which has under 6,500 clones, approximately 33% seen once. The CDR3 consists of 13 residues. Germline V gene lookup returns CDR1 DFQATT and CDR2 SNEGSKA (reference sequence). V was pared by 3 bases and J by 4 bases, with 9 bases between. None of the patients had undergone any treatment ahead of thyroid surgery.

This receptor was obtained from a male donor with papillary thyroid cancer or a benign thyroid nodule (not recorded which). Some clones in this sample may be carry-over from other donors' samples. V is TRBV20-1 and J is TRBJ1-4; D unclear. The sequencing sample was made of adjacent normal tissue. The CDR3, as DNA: TGCAGTGCTAGCGCAGGCTTTAATGAAAAACTGTTTTTT. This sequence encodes CSASAGFNEKLFF.